This T cell receptor (beta chain) was documented in a study of T-cell memory formation after mild COVID-19. This clonotype has more than one count but fewer than ten. The antigen is undetermined. Whole-study findings and limits: The study found balanced CD4/CD8 in clones contracting day 15 to 85 and a CD4+ lean in later expanders.

Germline V gene data show CDR1 as MNHEY and CDR2 as SMNVEV (reference sequence). The CDR3 consists of 14 residues. V was clipped by 5 bases and J by 5 bases; unmatched bases: 5. MiXCR was run by TCRdb on the 5' RACE reads, yielding one entry per CDR3 protein. The sample has 300,000 to 400,000 distinct CDR3 sequences, 13% to 15% seen once; the top ten hold roughly 22%. The material sequenced was PBMCs or a T cell subset sorted from them (not recorded which). J is TRBJ2-3 and V is TRBV27; 9 bases are a match to TRBD1. The clonotype comes from a man in his late teens or twenties who had mild COVID-19 (a few samples of this study predate the infection). Cell type and time point are not known. CDR3 loop: CASSRSDRGDTQYF. For the CDR3, the DNA is TGTGCCAGCAGTCGATCGGACAGGGGAGATACGCAGTATTTT.